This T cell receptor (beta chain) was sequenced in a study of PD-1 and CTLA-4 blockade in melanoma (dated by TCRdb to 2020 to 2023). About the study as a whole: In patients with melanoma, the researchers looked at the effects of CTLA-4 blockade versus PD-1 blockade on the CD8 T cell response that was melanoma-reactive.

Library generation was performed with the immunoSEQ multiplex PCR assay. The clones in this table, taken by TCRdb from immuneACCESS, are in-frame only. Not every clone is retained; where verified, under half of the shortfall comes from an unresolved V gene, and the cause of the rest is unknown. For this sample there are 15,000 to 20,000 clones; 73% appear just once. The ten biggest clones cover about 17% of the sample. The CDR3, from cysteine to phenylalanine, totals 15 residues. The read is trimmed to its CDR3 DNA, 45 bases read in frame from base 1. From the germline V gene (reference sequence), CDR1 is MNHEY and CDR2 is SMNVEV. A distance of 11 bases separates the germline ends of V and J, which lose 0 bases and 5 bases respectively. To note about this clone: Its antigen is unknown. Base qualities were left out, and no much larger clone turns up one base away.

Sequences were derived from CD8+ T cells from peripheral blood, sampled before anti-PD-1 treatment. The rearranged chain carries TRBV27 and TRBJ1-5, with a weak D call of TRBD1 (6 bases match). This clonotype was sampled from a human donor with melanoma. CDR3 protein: CASSLSNQGHQPQHF. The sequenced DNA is TGTGCCAGCAGTTTATCGAACCAGGGGCATCAGCCCCAGCATTTT.